One and the same sample provided the 18 T cell receptor beta chains below, sequenced in a study of T-cell memory formation after mild COVID-19. In TCRdb, the 5' RACE reads were re-called with MiXCR into one record per CDR3 protein. The repertoire consists of about 320,000 distinct CDR3 sequences, with roughly 13% occurring once and the leading ten covering roughly 21%. The sample taken for sequencing was PBMCs or a T cell subset sorted from them (not recorded which). These receptors all stem from a man younger than 35 who had mild COVID-19 (a few samples of this study predate the infection). Cell type and time point are not known.

This clonotype has ten or more counts. This chain links TRBV4-1 with TRBJ2-7; D possibly corresponds to TRBD1 (5 bases). Germline-derived CDR1 and CDR2 are MGHRA and YSYEKL. This CDR3 is built from 16 residues. V lost 1 base to trimming and J lost 3 bases, with 16 bases between them. The CDR3 region is CASSQGATGQLYEQYF. In nucleotides, the CDR3 is TGCGCCAGCAGCCAAGGAGCCACCGGACAACTCTACGAGCAGTACTTC.

This clonotype was seen more than once but under ten times. The chain joins TRBV7-2 to TRBJ1-1; D unclear. Trimming left V 2 bases short and J 3 bases short, with 10 bases between. CDR1 SGHTA and CDR2 FQGNSA come from the germline V gene. This CDR3 region has 14 residues. CDR3 residues: CASSLSLADTEAFF. The CDR3 DNA reads TGTGCCAGCAGCTTAAGTTTAGCAGACACTGAAGCTTTCTTT.

The chain links TRBV29-1 to TRBJ1-2; D is possibly TRBD1 (5 bases). Germline loops: CDR1 SQVTM, CDR2 ANQGSEA. The CDR3 extends over 17 amino acids. Trimming stripped 6 bases from V and 7 bases from J, with 30 bases between. CDR3 nucleotide sequence: TGCAGCGTCGCCGCCGGGGGTGTACGGCTAGGGGCTCGTGGCTACACCTTC. Residues: CSVAAGGVRLGARGYTF.

The rearrangement links TRBV7-9 to TRBJ1-2; no firm D call. V was shortened by 2 bases and J by 3 bases, with 4 bases between the two germline ends. The CDR3 consists of 12 residues. CDR1 SEHNR and CDR2 FQNEAQ come from the germline V gene (reference sequence). The CDR3 loop reads CASSLQDYGYTF. The CDR3 bases are TGTGCCAGCAGCTTACAGGACTATGGCTACACCTTC. The full variable domain, completed using reference TRBV7-9 and TRBJ1-2, is DTGVSQNPRHKITKRGQNVTFRCDPISEHNRLYWYRQTLGQGPEFLTYFQNEAQLEKSRLLSDRFSAERPKGSFSTLEIQRTEQGDSAMYLCASSLQDYGYTFGSGTRLTVV.

The rearrangement joins TRBV12-5 to TRBJ2-7; 10 nucleotides line up with TRBD2. CDR1 is LGHNT and CDR2 is FRNRAP in the germline V gene. V shed 9 bases, J shed 2 bases, and the junction held 13 bases outside the gene matches. The CDR3 consists of 16 residues. As DNA, the CDR3 is TGTGCTAGCCTGCTACAACTAGCGGGGATCGCCTACGAGCAGTACTTC. Protein sequence: CASLLQLAGIAYEQYF.

This chain connects TRBV4-3 to TRBJ2-4, with TRBD2 as a possible D gene (6 bases). V dropped 1 base and J dropped 13 bases, with 14 bases sitting between them. CDR1 LGHNA and CDR2 YSLEER come from the germline V gene. The CDR3 is made up of 13 amino acids. The CDR3 DNA is TGCGCCAGCAGCCAAGGGGTAGAGCGGGTCCAGTACTTC. As protein: CASSQGVERVQYF.

This CDR3 reads CSATGDTGELFF. As DNA, the CDR3 is TGCAGCGCCACCGGGGACACCGGGGAGCTGTTTTTT. The rearrangement joins TRBV29-1 to TRBJ2-2, with D perhaps TRBD2 (5 bases). The CDR3 contains 12 residues. Deletions cut 7 bases from V and 3 bases from J, with 9 bases between. CDR1 SQVTM and CDR2 ANQGSEA come from the germline V gene.

A few counts support this clonotype. The chain uses TRBV12-5 and TRBJ2-3; D may be TRBD1 (5 bases). The V gene's germline CDR1 is LGHNT and CDR2 FRNRAP. The CDR3 has 16 residues. V lost 0 bases and J 0 bases, leaving 10 bases between the germline ends. CDR3 coding DNA: TGTGCTAGTGGTTTGGTACTCGACAGCAGCACAGATACGCAGTATTTT. Its translation: CASGLVLDSSTDTQYF.

This clonotype has just a few counts. A junction end diverges from the germline sequence, so it may reflect a read error. The genes are TRBV9 and TRBJ2-1, with a tentative D call TRBD2 (7 bases). From germline, CDR1 is SGDLS and CDR2 YYNGEE. The CDR3 length is 14 residues. The CDR3 sequence is CPTRGASVFNEQFF. Here the CDR3 DNA reads TGCCCAACCCGGGGGGCTAGCGTATTCAATGAGCAGTTCTTC.

This sequence joins TRBV4-1 and TRBJ2-7; 10 bases agree with TRBD1. The CDR3 spans 16 residues. Unmatched junction bases numbered 4, after V lost 1 base and J lost 1 base. Per the germline V gene, CDR1 is MGHRA and CDR2 is YSYEKL. The CDR3, as DNA: TGCGCCAGCAGCCAAGTCGGGACAGGGGAGTCCTACGAGCAGTACGTC. Translating gives CASSQVGTGESYEQYV.

The CDR3 DNA reads as TGTGCCAGCAGCCGGAGCGGGGGGGACCCTTACGAGCAGTACTTC. It encodes CASSRSGGDPYEQYF. J is TRBJ2-7 and V is TRBV7-6, with 10 bases lining up with TRBD2. Germline assignment: CDR1 SGHVS and CDR2 FNYEAQ. This CDR3 has 15 amino acids. The trim removed 5 bases at V and 4 bases at J, leaving 8 bases unmatched.

The chain links TRBV7-9 to TRBJ2-2, with D tentatively TRBD1 (5 bases). Germline CDR1 SEHNR, CDR2 FQNEAQ (reference sequence). The V and J ends lost 4 bases and 1 base respectively, with 7 bases between them. CDR3 size: 14 residues. CDR3 nucleotides: TGTGCCAGCAGCTCCCAGGGGAACACCGGGGAGCTGTTTTTT. It yields the protein CASSSQGNTGELFF.

This clonotype was detected ten times or more. V usage is TRBV20-1 and J usage is TRBJ1-1; D is possibly TRBD1 (6 bases). The CDR3 runs 14 residues. The ends were cut back, 0 bases at V and 11 bases at J, with 19 bases in the middle. Germline V lookup: CDR1 DFQATT, CDR2 SNEGSKA (reference sequence). This CDR3 reads CSARDTGFLSRAFF. As DNA, the CDR3 is TGCAGTGCTAGAGACACAGGGTTCCTGTCCCGGGCTTTCTTT.

The table lists this clonotype with many counts. V usage is TRBV20-1 and J usage is TRBJ2-7; TRBD2 matches at 12 bases. Trimming at V came to 6 bases and at J to 0 bases, leaving 3 bases not matched to a gene. The V gene's germline CDR1 is DFQATT and CDR2 SNEGSKA (reference sequence). The CDR3 contains 14 residues. Here the CDR3 reads CSALAGGSSYEQYF. DNA of the CDR3: TGCAGTGCCCTAGCGGGGGGGAGCTCCTACGAGCAGTACTTC.

This clonotype appeared many times. The CDR3 sequence: CASSPGLAGSYEQYF. The CDR3, as DNA: TGTGCCAGCAGCCCCGGACTAGCGGGGTCCTACGAGCAGTACTTC. The chain combines TRBV5-4 with TRBJ2-7; 12 bases are a match to TRBD2. CDR1 is SGHNT, CDR2 YYREEE, per germline (reference sequence). J gave up 1 base and V 4 bases, and 3 bases lay outside the gene matches. This CDR3 is 15 amino acids long.

This clonotype occurred a few times. This rearrangement joins TRBV5-1 to TRBJ1-6; D unresolved. The V and J ends lost 0 bases and 8 bases respectively, with 12 bases between them. This CDR3 spans 15 amino acids. CDR1 is SGHRS and CDR2 is YFSETQ in the germline V gene. CDR3 loop: CASSLGPGGYSPLHF. The CDR3 coding sequence is TGCGCCAGCAGCTTGGGCCCGGGCGGTTATTCACCCCTCCACTTT.

The genes are TRBV7-6 and TRBJ1-1, with no clear D. Germline V gene data show CDR1 as SGHVS and CDR2 as FNYEAQ. The CDR3 extends over 15 amino acids. Trimming left V 1 base short and J 3 bases short, with 12 bases between. The CDR3 DNA follows: TGTGCCAGCAGCTTAGAAGCGGACCGCCACACTGAAGCTTTCTTT. It codes for CASSLEADRHTEAFF.

Remarks on this clonotype: A junction boundary mismatches the germline segment, possibly from a read error. J is TRBJ1-6 and V is TRBV7-3; perhaps TRBD1 as D (5 bases). This CDR3 is built from 12 residues. In germline, CDR1 is SGHTA, CDR2 FQGTGA. This CDR3 reads CASSVTGGPLHF. In DNA form, the CDR3 reads TGTGCCAGCAGCGTAACAGGTGGTCCCCTCCACTTT.